Below, 8 T cell receptor beta chains from the same sample are listed, as sequenced in a study of shared clonotypes between healthy human individuals. Clones were sequenced by immunoSEQ multiplex PCR, and TCRdb holds only the in-frame ones, with some missing. The profile shows over a million clones, roughly 96% of them singletons. Sequenced material: naive CD4+ T cells sorted from blood. The subset is: CD45RA+ positively selected. The receptors originated from a man between 25 and 39 years old in good health.

Turning to this clone: The sample contains more than one DNA sequence encoding this CDR3. The chain is built from TRBV15 and TRBJ2-7; weak D call: TRBD2 (6 bases). V dropped 3 bases and J dropped 4 bases, with 10 bases sitting between them. Germline loops: CDR1 LNHNV, CDR2 YYDKDF (reference sequence). CDR3 size: 13 residues. The CDR3 DNA sequence: TGTGCCACCAGCAGGGATCGGGGGTACGAGCAGTACTTC. Protein product: CATSRDRGYEQYF.

Note on this clone: This CDR3 is also generated by other DNA sequences in the sample. The rearrangement joins TRBV19 to TRBJ2-1; tentative D call: TRBD1 (6 bases). Germline assignment: CDR1 LNHDA and CDR2 SQIVND (reference sequence). This CDR3 is 13 amino acids long. Trimming cost V 1 base and J 8 bases, with 9 bases left between them. The CDR3 sequence: CASSIGGRYEQFF. CDR3 nucleotide sequence: TGTGCCAGTAGTATAGGGGGGCGGTATGAGCAGTTCTTC.

On this clone itself: Distinct nucleotide sequences in the sample also encode this CDR3. V and J are TRBV18 and TRBJ2-1; 7 positions agree with TRBD2. CDR1 is KGHSH and CDR2 is LQKENI in the germline V gene. The CDR3 loop spans 13 amino acids. Trimming removed 2 bases from V and 6 bases from J; junction bases left unmatched: 1. CDR3 bases: TGTGCCAGCTCACCAGGGGGGGGCAATGAGCAGTTCTTC. It specifies CASSPGGGNEQFF.

As for this clone: Other DNA sequences in this sample translate to the same CDR3. CDR3 sequence (DNA): TGTGCCAGCAGACAGGGCTCAGATACGCAGTATTTT. Protein sequence: CASRQGSDTQYF. The chain couples TRBV28 to TRBJ2-3; D might be TRBD1 (6 bases). The CDR3 covers 12 residues. The V end was cut by 6 bases, the J end by 4 bases, with 8 bases between. Germline CDR1 MDHEN, CDR2 SYDVKM.

The chain recombines TRBV11-3 with TRBJ2-1; D is perhaps TRBD2 (5 bases). There are 13 residues in the CDR3. CDR1 and CDR2 (germline): SGHNT, YENEEA. Trimming shortened V by 3 bases and J by 7 bases, and 10 bases separated the two germline ends. CDR3 in DNA: TGTGCCAGCAGCTTCTCTAGCTTAAATGAGCAGTTCTTC. It is translated as CASSFSSLNEQFF. Based on the CDR3 plus reference TRBV11-3 and TRBJ2-1, the full variable domain is EAGVVQSPRYKIIEKKQPVAFWCNPISGHNTLYWYLQNLGQGPELLIRYENEEAVDDSQLPKDRFSAERLKGVDSTLKIQPAELGDSAVYLCASSFSSLNEQFFGPGTRLTVL.

The rearrangement links TRBV9 to TRBJ2-7; D possibly corresponds to TRBD2 (5 bases). The CDR3 totals 15 residues. Germline V gives CDR1 SGDLS, CDR2 YYNGEE. Trimming left V 1 base short and J 4 bases short, with 15 bases between. CDR3 residues: CASSVSTGTDYEQYF. CDR3 DNA sequence: TGTGCCAGCAGCGTATCCACGGGAACGGATTACGAGCAGTACTTC. The full variable domain, completed using reference TRBV9 and TRBJ2-7, is DSGVTQTPKHLITATGQRVTLRCSPRSGDLSVYWYQQSLDQGLQFLIQYYNGEERAKGNILERFSAQQFPDLHSELNLSSLELGDSALYFCASSVSTGTDYEQYFGPGTRLTVT.

The chain recombines TRBV28 with TRBJ2-7; maybe TRBD1 (6 bases). Germline loops: CDR1 MDHEN, CDR2 SYDVKM. CDR3 length: 14 amino acids. V shed 5 bases and J shed 2 bases, with 13 bases lying between them. The CDR3 sequence: CASSEPDRTYEQYF. The CDR3 nucleotides read TGTGCCAGCAGTGAACCTGACAGGACCTACGAGCAGTACTTC. The whole variable domain, filled in from reference TRBV28 and TRBJ2-7, reads DVKVTQSSRYLVKRTGEKVFLECVQDMDHENMFWYRQDPGLGLRLIYFSYDVKMKEKGDIPEGYSVSREKKERFSLILESASTNQTSMYLCASSEPDRTYEQYFGPGTRLTVT.

With regard to this clone: Relative to the germline gene, one junction end is altered; a read error may explain this. This chain uses TRBV7-7 with TRBJ1-1; D ambiguous. The CDR3 extends over 13 amino acids. Germline V gene data show CDR1 as SSHAT and CDR2 as FNYEAQ (reference sequence). CDR3 loop: CASSWIDLTEAFF. CDR3 coding DNA: TGTGCTAGCAGCTGGATAGACTTGACTGAAGCTTTCTTT.